These 20 T cell receptor beta chains share one sample of origin, sequenced in a study of T-cell reconstitution after alpha-beta-depleted transplantation in children. The library targeted TCRbeta and was prepared with unique molecular identifiers. Using its own MiXCR run on the PCR reads, TCRdb lists one record per CDR3 protein. The sample has roughly 100,000 distinct CDR3 sequences; approximately 6% are singletons. The material was PBMCs, mostly from graft donor cells, obtained 60 days after TCRalphabeta/CD19-depleted stem cell transplant. The receptors derive from a female patient between 2 and 15 years old who had a stem cell transplant for Fanconi anemia, so the T cells may come from the graft donor.

This clonotype was observed many times. The chain links TRBV5-1 to TRBJ2-3; D unresolved. The CDR3 is 14 amino acids. V lost 1 base, J lost 2 bases, and 8 bases lay in between. Germline CDR1 and CDR2: SGHRS and YFSETQ. The CDR3 DNA sequence: TGCGCCAGCAGCTTGAGGGTGTTCACAGATACGCAGTATTTT. Its translation: CASSLRVFTDTQYF.

The chain joins TRBV5-1 to TRBJ2-7; D perhaps matches TRBD1 (5 bases). The germline V gene has CDR1 SGHRS and CDR2 YFSETQ. V was pared by 2 bases and J by 6 bases, with 12 bases between. The CDR3 is made up of 13 amino acids. The CDR3 DNA follows: TGCGCCAGCAGCTTAAGACAGCCTAGCGAGCAGTACTTC. This translates into CASSLRQPSEQYF.

This clonotype has only a few counts. The V gene is TRBV10-3, the J gene TRBJ2-1, with 9 bases fitting TRBD1. CDR1 ENHRY and CDR2 SYGVKD come from the germline V gene. The V segment lost 4 bases and the J segment 8 bases; nucleotides outside the gene matches: 9. This CDR3 region has 15 residues. CDR3 in amino acids: CAISGRGQGVHEQFF. CDR3 nucleotide sequence: TGTGCCATCAGTGGTCGGGGACAGGGAGTTCATGAGCAGTTCTTC.

In this sample, this clonotype turned up a few times. This chain links TRBV5-5 with TRBJ2-3; weak D call: TRBD2 (5 bases). The V and J ends lost 6 bases and 5 bases respectively, with 19 bases between them. The V gene's germline CDR1 is SGHKS and CDR2 YYEKEE (reference sequence). This CDR3 comprises 15 residues. DNA of the CDR3: TGTGCCAGCACCATACTAGGGAATTGGGGAGATACGCAGTATTTT. Translation: CASTILGNWGDTQYF.

Ten or more counts support this clonotype. The rearrangement uses TRBV3-1 and TRBJ2-1, with a tentative D call TRBD2 (6 bases). The V gene's germline CDR1 is LGHDT and CDR2 YNNKEL (reference sequence). The V end was cut by 3 bases, the J end by 3 bases, with 12 bases between. CDR3 length: 15 amino acids. CDR3: CASSHRLVGYNEQFF. The CDR3 DNA reads as TGTGCCAGCAGCCACAGACTAGTAGGCTACAATGAGCAGTTCTTC.

This clonotype was observed many times. The gene calls are TRBV14 and TRBJ2-5, with D possibly matching TRBD1 (6 bases). Per the germline V gene, CDR1 is SGHDN and CDR2 is FVKESK. With 1 base removed from V and 13 bases from J, the gap between germline ends came to 16 bases. The CDR3 is 13 residues long. The CDR3 region has the DNA TGTGCCAGCAGCCAAGTCCCCGACAGGTACCGGTACTTC. It translates to CASSQVPDRYRYF.

By frequency in the sample, this clonotype is medium-sized (0.01 to 0.1%). This rearrangement joins TRBV28 to TRBJ2-7, with D possibly being TRBD2 (5 bases). Looked up from germline, CDR1 is MDHEN and CDR2 is SYDVKM. The CDR3 runs to 13 residues. V was clipped by 4 bases and J by 6 bases, with 13 bases between them. CDR3 residues: CASSYLHTSEQYF. CDR3 sequence (DNA): TGTGCCAGCAGTTACCTACATACTAGCGAGCAGTACTTC.

This chain uses TRBV10-3 with TRBJ2-7; 8 bases map to TRBD2. The junction had 11 bases not matched to a gene; V was cut back by 7 bases and J by 6 bases. Germline CDR1 and CDR2: ENHRY and SYGVKD. This CDR3 is 14 amino acids long. CDR3 sequence (DNA): TGTGCCATCACTCCGACTAGCGCCCCGGGCGAGCAGTACTTC. Its translation: CAITPTSAPGEQYF.

This clonotype appeared a few times. The V call is TRBV5-1, the J call TRBJ2-7; D ambiguous. Germline V gives CDR1 SGHRS, CDR2 YFSETQ. The CDR3 length is 15 residues. The ends were cut back, 7 bases at V and 2 bases at J, with 19 bases in the middle. The CDR3 here is CASPRSQISPYEQYF. CDR3 DNA: TGCGCCAGCCCTCGGAGTCAGATCAGTCCCTACGAGCAGTACTTC.

This clonotype was recorded at least ten times. The J gene is TRBJ2-4, the V gene TRBV20-1; TRBD1 matches at 9 bases. The CDR3 is 11 residues long. J gave up 15 bases and V 7 bases, and 10 bases lay outside the gene matches. CDR1 and CDR2 (germline): DFQATT, SNEGSKA (reference sequence). The CDR3 region is CSVRDRASWYF. DNA for the CDR3: TGCAGTGTCCGGGACAGGGCCTCTTGGTACTTC.

There are many counts of this clonotype. This chain links TRBV10-3 with TRBJ1-4, with D maybe TRBD1 (5 bases). V was shortened by 4 bases and J by 2 bases, with 5 bases between the two germline ends. Germline CDR1 reads ENHRY; CDR2 reads SYGVKD. CDR3 length: 13 amino acids. Here the CDR3 DNA reads TGTGCCATCAGTGGGGACACTAATGAAAAACTGTTTTTT. This codes for CAISGDTNEKLFF.

This clonotype was counted at least ten times. The rearrangement joins TRBV13 to TRBJ2-1; D is unresolved. The CDR3 contains 14 residues. Germline assignment: CDR1 PRHDT and CDR2 FYEKMQ (reference sequence). V lost 0 bases to trimming and J lost 7 bases, with 10 bases between them. In nucleotides, the CDR3 is TGTGCCAGCAGCTTAGGCGCCCCCGCAAATGAGCAGTTCTTC. It yields the protein CASSLGAPANEQFF.

This clonotype showed up many times. This rearrangement joins TRBV4-2 to TRBJ1-1; unclear D gene. The CDR3 sequence is 16 residues long. Trimming took 4 bases from V and 2 from J, leaving 17 bases between them. The V gene's germline CDR1 is LGHNA and CDR2 YNFKEQ. The CDR3 sequence: CASSPTLLGLNTEAFF. For the CDR3, the DNA is TGTGCCAGCAGCCCCACTCTACTTGGGCTAAACACTGAAGCTTTCTTT.

This clonotype occurred a few times. This rearrangement joins TRBV20-1 to TRBJ2-2, with 11 bases lining up with TRBD2. CDR3 length: 15 residues. The J segment lost 5 bases and the V segment lost 2 bases, leaving 4 bases of the junction unmatched. Germline V gene sequence: CDR1 DFQATT, CDR2 SNEGSKA (reference sequence). DNA for the CDR3: TGCAGTGCTAGATCTACTAGCGGGGGTACCGGGGAGCTGTTTTTT. It codes for CSARSTSGGTGELFF.

The table lists this clonotype with many counts. This chain connects TRBV28 to TRBJ2-2, with 12 bases identical to TRBD2. CDR3 size: 17 residues. V lost 3 bases to trimming and J lost 7 bases; unmatched junction nucleotides: 9. CDR1 and CDR2 (germline): MDHEN, SYDVKM. The CDR3 DNA follows: TGTGCCAGCAGTTTCCGCCGGACTAGCGGGATGGGCGGGGAGCTGTTTTTT. Its translation is CASSFRRTSGMGGELFF.

J is TRBJ2-7 and V is TRBV28, with D possibly called TRBD1 or TRBD2 (6 bases each). The CDR3 contains 12 residues. The germline V gene has CDR1 MDHEN and CDR2 SYDVKM. The germline V and J ends were trimmed by 6 bases and 6 bases, with 12 bases remaining between them. CDR3 DNA: TGTGCCAGCAGAGAACAGGGAGGCGAGCAGTACTTC. It yields the protein CASREQGGEQYF.

This clonotype was picked up many times. This chain joins TRBV28 and TRBJ2-7; perhaps TRBD2 as D (6 bases). Between the trimmed V and J ends, which lost 5 bases and 3 bases, there was a span of 14 bases. Germline CDR1 and CDR2: MDHEN and SYDVKM. CDR3 length: 14 residues. DNA of the CDR3: TGTGCCAGCAGTCGGACTACTGCCTTCTACGAGCAGTACTTC. As protein: CASSRTTAFYEQYF.

This clonotype has at least ten counts. V and J are TRBV7-6 and TRBJ2-1, with D possibly matching TRBD2 (6 bases). From germline, CDR1 is SGHVS and CDR2 FNYEAQ. The germline V and J ends were trimmed by 2 bases and 5 bases, with 10 bases remaining between them. The CDR3 consists of 14 residues. CDR3 region: CASSLSGSNNEQFF. The CDR3 bases are TGTGCCAGCAGCTTAAGCGGGTCCAACAATGAGCAGTTCTTC.

This clonotype was counted many times. J is TRBJ2-7 and V is TRBV7-9, with D unresolved. Per germline, CDR1 SEHNR and CDR2 FQNEAQ (reference sequence). CDR3 size: 12 residues. The germline V and J ends were trimmed by 3 bases and 0 bases, with 3 bases remaining between them. The CDR3 region is CASSFRSYEQYF. The CDR3 DNA reads TGTGCCAGCAGCTTTCGCTCCTACGAGCAGTACTTC.

At least ten counts were recorded for this clonotype. V usage is TRBV5-4 and J usage is TRBJ2-7, with D perhaps assigned TRBD1 or TRBD2 (5 bases each). V lost 0 bases and J lost 2, with 15 bases in between. CDR3 length: 16 residues. The germline CDR1 and CDR2 sequences are SGHNT and YYREEE (reference sequence). CDR3 coding DNA: TGTGCCAGCAGCTTGGCCCCCAGGGAGATCACCTACGAGCAGTACTTC. This sequence encodes CASSLAPREITYEQYF.